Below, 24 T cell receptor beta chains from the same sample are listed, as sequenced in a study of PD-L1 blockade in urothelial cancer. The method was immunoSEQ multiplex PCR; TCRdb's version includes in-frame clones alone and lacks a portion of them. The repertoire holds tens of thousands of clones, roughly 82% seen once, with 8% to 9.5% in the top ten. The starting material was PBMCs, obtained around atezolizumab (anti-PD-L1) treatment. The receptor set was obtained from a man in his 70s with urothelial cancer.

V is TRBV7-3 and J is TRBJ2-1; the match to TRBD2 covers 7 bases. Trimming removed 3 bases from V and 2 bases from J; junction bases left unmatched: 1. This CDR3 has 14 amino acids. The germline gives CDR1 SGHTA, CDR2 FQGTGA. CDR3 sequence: CASSLAGAYNEQFF. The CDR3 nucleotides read TGTGCCAGCAGCTTGGCGGGGGCCTACAATGAGCAGTTCTTC.

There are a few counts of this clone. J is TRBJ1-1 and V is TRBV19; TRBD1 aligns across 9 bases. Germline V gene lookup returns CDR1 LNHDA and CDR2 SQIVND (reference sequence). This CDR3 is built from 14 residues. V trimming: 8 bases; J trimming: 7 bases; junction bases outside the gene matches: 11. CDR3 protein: CASRQNRGHSEAFF. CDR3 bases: TGTGCCAGTCGTCAGAACAGGGGGCATAGTGAAGCTTTCTTT.

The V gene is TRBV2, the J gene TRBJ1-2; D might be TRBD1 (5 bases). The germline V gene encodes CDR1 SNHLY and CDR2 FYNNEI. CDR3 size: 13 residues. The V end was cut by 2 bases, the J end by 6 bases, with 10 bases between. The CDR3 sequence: CASSERQIHGYTF. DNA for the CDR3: TGTGCCAGCAGTGAACGACAGATCCATGGCTACACCTTC.

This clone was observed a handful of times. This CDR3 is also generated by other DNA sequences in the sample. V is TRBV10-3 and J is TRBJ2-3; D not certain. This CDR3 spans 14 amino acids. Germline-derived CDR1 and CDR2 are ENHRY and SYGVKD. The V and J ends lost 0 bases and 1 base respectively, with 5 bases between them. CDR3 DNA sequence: TGTGCCATCAGTGAGTCACGGGGCACAGATACGCAGTATTTT. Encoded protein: CAISESRGTDTQYF.

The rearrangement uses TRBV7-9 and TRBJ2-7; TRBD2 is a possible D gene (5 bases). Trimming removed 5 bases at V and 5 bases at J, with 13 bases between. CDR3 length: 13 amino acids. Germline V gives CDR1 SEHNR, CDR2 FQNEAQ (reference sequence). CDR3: CASSLALAHEQYF. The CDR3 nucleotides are TGTGCCAGCAGCCTCGCCCTAGCTCACGAGCAGTACTTC.

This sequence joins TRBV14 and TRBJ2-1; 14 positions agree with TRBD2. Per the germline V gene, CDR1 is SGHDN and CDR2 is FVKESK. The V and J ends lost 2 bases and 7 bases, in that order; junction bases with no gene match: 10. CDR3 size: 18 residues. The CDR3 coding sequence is TGTGCCAGCAGCCAACCGAGAGCGGGACTAGCGGGAGAAAATGAGCAGTTCTTC. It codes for CASSQPRAGLAGENEQFF. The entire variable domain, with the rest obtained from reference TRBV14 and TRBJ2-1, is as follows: EAGVTQFPSHSVIEKGQTVTLRCDPISGHDNLYWYRRVMGKEIKFLLHFVKESKQDESGMPNNRFLAERTGGTYSTLKVQPAELEDSGVYFCASSQPRAGLAGENEQFFGPGTRLTVL.

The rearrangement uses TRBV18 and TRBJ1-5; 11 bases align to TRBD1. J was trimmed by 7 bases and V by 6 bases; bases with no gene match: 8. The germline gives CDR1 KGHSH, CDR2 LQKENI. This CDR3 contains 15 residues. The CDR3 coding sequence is TGTGCCAGCTCTACCGGACAGGGGGCAGGGCAGCCCCAGCATTTT. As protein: CASSTGQGAGQPQHF.

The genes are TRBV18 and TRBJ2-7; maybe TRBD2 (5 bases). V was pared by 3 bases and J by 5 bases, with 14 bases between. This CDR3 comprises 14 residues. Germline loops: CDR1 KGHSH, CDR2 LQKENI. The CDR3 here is CASSPKPHGDEQYF. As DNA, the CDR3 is TGTGCCAGCTCACCCAAGCCCCACGGGGACGAGCAGTACTTC. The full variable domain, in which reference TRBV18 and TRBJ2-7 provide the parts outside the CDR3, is NAGVMQNPRHLVRRRGQEARLRCSPMKGHSHVYWYRQLPEEGLKFMVYLQKENIIDESGMPKERFSAEFPKEGPSILRIQQVVRGDSAAYFCASSPKPHGDEQYFGPGTRLTVT.

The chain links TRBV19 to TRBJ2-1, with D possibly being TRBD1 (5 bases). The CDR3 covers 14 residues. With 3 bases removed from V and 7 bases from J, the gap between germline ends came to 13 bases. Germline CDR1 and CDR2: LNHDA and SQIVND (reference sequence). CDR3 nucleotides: TGTGCCAGTAGTATTTCTAACAGGAGAAATGAGCAGTTCTTC. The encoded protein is CASSISNRRNEQFF.

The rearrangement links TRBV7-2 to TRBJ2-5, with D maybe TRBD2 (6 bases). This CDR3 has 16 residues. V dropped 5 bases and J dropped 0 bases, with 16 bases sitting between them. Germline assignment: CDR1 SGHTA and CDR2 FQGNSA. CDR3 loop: CASSRSGVLYQETQYF. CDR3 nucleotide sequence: TGTGCCAGCAGCCGATCGGGAGTCCTGTACCAAGAGACCCAGTACTTC.

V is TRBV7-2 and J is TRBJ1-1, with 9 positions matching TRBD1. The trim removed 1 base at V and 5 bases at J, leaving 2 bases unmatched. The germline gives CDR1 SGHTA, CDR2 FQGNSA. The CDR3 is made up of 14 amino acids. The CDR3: CASSLGTGVTEAFF. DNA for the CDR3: TGTGCCAGCAGCTTAGGGACAGGGGTGACTGAAGCTTTCTTT. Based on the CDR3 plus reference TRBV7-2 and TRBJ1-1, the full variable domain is GAGVSQSPSNKVTEKGKDVELRCDPISGHTALYWYRQSLGQGLEFLIYFQGNSAPDKSGLPSDRFSAERTGGSVSTLTIQRTQQEDSAVYLCASSLGTGVTEAFFGQGTRLTVV.

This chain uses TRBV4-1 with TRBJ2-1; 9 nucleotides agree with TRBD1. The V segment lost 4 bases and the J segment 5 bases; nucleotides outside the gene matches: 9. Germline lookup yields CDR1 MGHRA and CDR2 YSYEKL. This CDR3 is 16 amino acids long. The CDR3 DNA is TGCGCCAGCAGCCCGGGACAGGGAGGTGGACACAATGAGCAGTTCTTC. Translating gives CASSPGQGGGHNEQFF.

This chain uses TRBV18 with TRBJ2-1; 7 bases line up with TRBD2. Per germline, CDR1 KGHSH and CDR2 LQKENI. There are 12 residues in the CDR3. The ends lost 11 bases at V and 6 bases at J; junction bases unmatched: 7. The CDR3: CAGSAGVNEQFF. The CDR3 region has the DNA TGTGCCGGCAGCGCGGGGGTCAATGAGCAGTTCTTC.

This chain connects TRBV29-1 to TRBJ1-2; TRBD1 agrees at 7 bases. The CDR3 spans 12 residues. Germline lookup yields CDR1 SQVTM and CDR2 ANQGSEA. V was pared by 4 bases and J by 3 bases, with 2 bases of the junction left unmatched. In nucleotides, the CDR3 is TGCAGCGTTGGCCAGGGGGACTATGGCTACACCTTC. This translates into CSVGQGDYGYTF.

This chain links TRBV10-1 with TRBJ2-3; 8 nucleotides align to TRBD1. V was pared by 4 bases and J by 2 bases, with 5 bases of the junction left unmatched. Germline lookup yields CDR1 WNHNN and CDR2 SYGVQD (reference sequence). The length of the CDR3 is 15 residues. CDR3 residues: CASSGVQGATDTQYF. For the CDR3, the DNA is TGCGCCAGCAGTGGTGTCCAGGGGGCCACAGATACGCAGTATTTT.

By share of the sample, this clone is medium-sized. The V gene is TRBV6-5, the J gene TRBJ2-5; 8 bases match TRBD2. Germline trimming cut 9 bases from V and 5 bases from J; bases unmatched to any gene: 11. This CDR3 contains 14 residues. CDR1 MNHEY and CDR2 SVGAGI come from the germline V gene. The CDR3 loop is CASYAGGGRETQYF. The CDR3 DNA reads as TGTGCCAGTTATGCCGGGGGGGGACGGGAGACCCAGTACTTC.

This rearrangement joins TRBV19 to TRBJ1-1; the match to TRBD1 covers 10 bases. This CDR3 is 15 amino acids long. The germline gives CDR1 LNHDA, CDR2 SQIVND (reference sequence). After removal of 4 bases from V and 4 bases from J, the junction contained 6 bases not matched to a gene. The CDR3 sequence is CASSSTGTGVTEAFF. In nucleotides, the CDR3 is TGTGCCAGTAGTAGTACCGGGACAGGGGTCACTGAAGCTTTCTTT. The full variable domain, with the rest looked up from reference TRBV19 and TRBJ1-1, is DGGITQSPKYLFRKEGQNVTLSCEQNLNHDAMYWYRQDPGQGLRLIYYSQIVNDFQKGDIAEGYSVSREKKESFPLTVTSAQKNPTAFYLCASSSTGTGVTEAFFGQGTRLTVV.

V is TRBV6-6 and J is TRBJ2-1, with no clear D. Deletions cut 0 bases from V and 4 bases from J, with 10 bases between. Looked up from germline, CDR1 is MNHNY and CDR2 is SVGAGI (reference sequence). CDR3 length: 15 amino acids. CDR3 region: CASSYSMAEYNEQFF. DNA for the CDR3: TGTGCCAGCAGTTACTCGATGGCGGAATACAATGAGCAGTTCTTC.

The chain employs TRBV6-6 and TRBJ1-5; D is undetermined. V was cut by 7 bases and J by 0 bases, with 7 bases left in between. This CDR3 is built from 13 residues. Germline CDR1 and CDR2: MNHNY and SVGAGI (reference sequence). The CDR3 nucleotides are TGTGCCAGCACCCCTTATAGCAATCAGCCCCAGCATTTT. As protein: CASTPYSNQPQHF.

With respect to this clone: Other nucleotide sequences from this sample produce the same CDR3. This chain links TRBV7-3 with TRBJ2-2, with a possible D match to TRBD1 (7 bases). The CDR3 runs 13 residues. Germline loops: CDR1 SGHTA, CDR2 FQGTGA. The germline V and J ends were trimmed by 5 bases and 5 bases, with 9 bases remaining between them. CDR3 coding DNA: TGTGCCAGCAGCCCAGGGGGGACCGGGGAGCTGTTTTTT. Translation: CASSPGGTGELFF.

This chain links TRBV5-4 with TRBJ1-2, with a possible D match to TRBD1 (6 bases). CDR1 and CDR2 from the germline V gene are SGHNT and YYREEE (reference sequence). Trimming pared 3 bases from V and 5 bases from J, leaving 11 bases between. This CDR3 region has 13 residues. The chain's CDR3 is CASSSGTQYGYTF. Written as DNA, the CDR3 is TGTGCCAGCAGCTCCGGGACACAATATGGCTACACCTTC.

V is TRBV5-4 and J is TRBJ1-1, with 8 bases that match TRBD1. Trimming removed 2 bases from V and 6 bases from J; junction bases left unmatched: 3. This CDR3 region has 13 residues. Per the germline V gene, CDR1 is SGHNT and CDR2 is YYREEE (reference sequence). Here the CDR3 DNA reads TGTGCCAGCAGCTTTGGACAGGGCGCTGAAGCTTTCTTT. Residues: CASSFGQGAEAFF.

The CDR3 DNA is TGTGCCAGCAGAAGGGGACTAGCGGATACGCAGTATTTT. Protein sequence: CASRRGLADTQYF. The gene calls are TRBV6-5 and TRBJ2-3, with 10 bases matching TRBD2. Germline V gives CDR1 MNHEY, CDR2 SVGAGI. This CDR3 contains 13 residues. Germline trimming cut 6 bases from V and 6 bases from J; bases unmatched to any gene: 3.

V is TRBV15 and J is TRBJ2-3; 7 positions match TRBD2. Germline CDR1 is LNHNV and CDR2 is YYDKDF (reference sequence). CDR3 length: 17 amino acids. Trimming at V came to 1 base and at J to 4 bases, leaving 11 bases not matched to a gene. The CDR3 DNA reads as TGTGCCACCAGCAGAGTTGTGAGGCGGGAGAGGGCAGATACGCAGTATTTT. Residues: CATSRVVRRERADTQYF.